Listed below are T cell receptor beta chains from one sample, sequenced in a study of T cells in Graves' hyperthyroidism and ophthalmopathy. TCRdb itself ran the multiplex PCR reads through MiXCR, one entry per CDR3 protein. This sample yields about 92,000 distinct CDR3 sequences, of which around 52% are seen a single time; 25% to 30% belongs to the top ten. Sequencing input: blood. The receptors were sampled from a woman aged 35 to 49 with Graves' hyperthyroidism. CDR3s include the opening cysteine and the closing phenylalanine or tryptophan. The order of the fields is clone size, D gene, V gene, J gene, CDR3 protein, CDR3 DNA. The D gene is left open where the match is weak. Size tells how often a clone was seen (once, few, many) or the class of an expanded clone, and some rows leave it out.

>once|-|TRBV9|TRBJ1-6
CASRGEGEAPLHF
TGTGCCAGCAGAGGTGAAGGGGAGGCACCCCTCCACTTT
>-|-|TRBV7-2|TRBJ1-2
CASSQPGVGYTF
TGCGCCAGCAGCCAACCGGGGGTTGGCTACACCTTC
>-|TRBD2|TRBV29-1|TRBJ2-7
CSVERGWDYEQYF
TGCAGCGTTGAGCGGGGGTGGGATTACGAGCAGTACTTC
>-|-|TRBV4-3|TRBJ1-2
CASSQGVGGGSYGYTF
TGCGCCAGCAGCCAAGGAGTCGGGGGGGGGAGTTATGGCTACACCTTC
>many|-|TRBV7-9|TRBJ2-5
CASSLAGALRETQCF
TGTGCCAGCAGCTTAGCCGGGGCATTGAGGGAGACCCAGTGCTTC
>few|-|TRBV25-1|TRBJ2-5
CARVPGETQYF
TGTGCGCGGGTGCCTGGAGAGACCCAGTACTTC
>many|-|TRBV29-1|TRBJ1-1
CSVPGGYTEAFF
TGCAGCGTTCCCGGCGGGTACACTGAAGCTTTCTTT
>-|-|TRBV7-9|TRBJ2-5
CASSPSGGKETQYF
TGTGCCAGCAGTCCCAGTGGCGGGAAAGAGACCCAGTACTTC
>-|TRBD2|TRBV7-2|TRBJ2-7
CASSQASGDYEQYF
TGTGCCAGCAGCCAAGCTAGCGGGGATTACGAGCAGTACTTC
>-|-|TRBV7-8|TRBJ1-1
CASSFPPGNTEAFF
TGTGCCAGCAGCTTCCCCCCAGGGAACACTGAAGCTTTCTTT
>-|-|TRBV12-3/TRBV12-4|TRBJ2-6
CASRLASGANVLTF
TGTGCCAGCAGACTGGCCTCTGGGGCCAACGTCCTGACTTTC
>-|TRBD1|TRBV6-2/TRBV6-3|TRBJ2-5
CASSPGTGGVRETQYF
TGTGCCAGCAGTCCTGGGACAGGGGGCGTCAGGGAGACCCAGTACTTC